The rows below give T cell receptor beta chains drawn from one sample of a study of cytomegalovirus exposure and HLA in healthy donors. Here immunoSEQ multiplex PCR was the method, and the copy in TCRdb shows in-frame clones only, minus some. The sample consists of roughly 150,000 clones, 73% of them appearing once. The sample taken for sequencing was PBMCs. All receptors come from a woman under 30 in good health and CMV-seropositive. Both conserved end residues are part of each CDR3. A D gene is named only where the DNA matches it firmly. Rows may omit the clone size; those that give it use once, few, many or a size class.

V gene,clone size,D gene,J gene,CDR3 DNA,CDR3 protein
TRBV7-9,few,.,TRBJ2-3,TGTGCCAGCAGCTTGAGGCGGGGAGTAGCAGATACGCAGTATTTT,CASSLRRGVADTQYF
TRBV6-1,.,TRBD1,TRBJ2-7,TGTGCCAGCAGTGGGACAGGGTACGAGCAGTACTTC,CASSGTGYEQYF
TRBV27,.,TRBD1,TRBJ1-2,TGTGCCAGCAGTCCCTCATCCGGGACAGTCTATGGCTACACCTTC,CASSPSSGTVYGYTF
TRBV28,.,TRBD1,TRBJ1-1,TGTGCCAGCAGTTTAGATCAGGGACAGGGGGTTAGATTCTTT,CASSLDQGQGVRFF
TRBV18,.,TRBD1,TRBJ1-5,TGTGCCAGCTCACCTCGCCCAGGGGGCGGTCAGCCCCAGCATTTT,CASSPRPGGGQPQHF
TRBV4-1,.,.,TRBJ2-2,TGCGCCAGCAGCCAAGACCACGGGGAGCTGTTTTTT,CASSQDHGELFF
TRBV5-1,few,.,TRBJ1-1,TGCGCCAGCAGCTTGGGTCCCTCGAACACTGAAGCTTTCTTT,CASSLGPSNTEAFF
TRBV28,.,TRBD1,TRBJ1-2,TGTGCCAGCACCCCGGACAGGGCCTATGGCTATACCTTC,CASTPDRAYGYTF
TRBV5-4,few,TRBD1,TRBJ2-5,TGTGCCAGCAGCTTAGGGGACAGGGCATCGGAGACCCAGTACTTC,CASSLGDRASETQYF
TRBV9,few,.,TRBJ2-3,TGTGCCAGCAGCGCAAACCCAGCAGGGTTTAGCTCAGATACGCAGTATTTT,CASSANPAGFSSDTQYF
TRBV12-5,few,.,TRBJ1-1,TGTGCTAGTGGTTTGCCCGGAGGCACTGAAGCTTTCTTT,CASGLPGGTEAFF
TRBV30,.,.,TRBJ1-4,TGTGCCTGGAGTGTACTTGGGCAGGGAACAGGTGAAAAACTGTTTTTT,CAWSVLGQGTGEKLFF
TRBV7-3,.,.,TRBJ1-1,TGTGCCAGCAGCTCCGGGGGTTCGGGGTCTGAAGCTTTCTTT,CASSSGGSGSEAFF
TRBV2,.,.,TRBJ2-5,TGTGCCAGCTCGAGACTAGGGGAGACCCAGTACTTC,CASSRLGETQYF
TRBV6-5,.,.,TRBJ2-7,TGTGCCAGCAGTGCCAACAGGGTGAGCTCCTACGAGCAGTACTTC,CASSANRVSSYEQYF
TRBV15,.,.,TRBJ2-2,TGTGCCACCAGCAGAGGGCTCGCCGGGTCCGGGGAGCTGTTTTTT,CATSRGLAGSGELFF
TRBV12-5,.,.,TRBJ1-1,TGTGCTAGTGGTTTGGTAGGAGGGGGAGGGGAAGCTTTCTTT,CASGLVGGGGEAFF
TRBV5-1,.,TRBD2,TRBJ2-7,TGCGCCAGCAGCCCGGAGGTCCGCGAGGGAGGGGACGAGCAGTACTTC,CASSPEVREGGDEQYF
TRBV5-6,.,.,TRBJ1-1,TGTGCCAGCAGCTGGCAGGGTAACACTGAAGCTTTCTTT,CASSWQGNTEAFF
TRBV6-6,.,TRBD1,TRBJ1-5,TGTGCCAGCAGTTACGGGACAGGGGCTAATCAGCCCCAGCATTTT,CASSYGTGANQPQHF
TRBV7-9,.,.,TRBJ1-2,TGTGCCAGCAGCTTAGAGAATAGCCGCGGCTACACCTTC,CASSLENSRGYTF
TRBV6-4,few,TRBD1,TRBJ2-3,TGTGCCAGCAGTGAAGGACAGGAGACAGATACGCAGTATTTT,CASSEGQETDTQYF
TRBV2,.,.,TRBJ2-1,TGTGCCAGCAGAGACGCGAGAGGCTACAATGAGCAGTTCTTC,CASRDARGYNEQFF
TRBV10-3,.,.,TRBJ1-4,TGTGCCATCAGTCGACAGACTAATGAAAAACTGTTTTTT,CAISRQTNEKLFF
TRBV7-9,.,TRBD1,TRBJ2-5,TGTGCCAGCAGCCAAGTTCCGGGACAGGGATACGAGACCCAGTACTTC,CASSQVPGQGYETQYF
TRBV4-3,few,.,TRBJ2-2,TGCGCCAGCAGCCAAGGCCGGGCGGGGATCACCGGGGAGCTGTTTTTT,CASSQGRAGITGELFF
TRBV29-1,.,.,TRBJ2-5,TGCAGCGTTGACACAGGGAATGATGGGACCCAGTACTTC,CSVDTGNDGTQYF
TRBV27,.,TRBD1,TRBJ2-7,TGTGCCAGCAGACCGGGACAGGGATCTTACGAGCAGTACTTC,CASRPGQGSYEQYF
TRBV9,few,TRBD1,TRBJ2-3,TGTGCCAGCAGCGTAGTCCCCCTCGCCGGGACAGGGCCAGATACGCAGTATTTT,CASSVVPLAGTGPDTQYF